This T cell receptor (beta chain) was recorded in a study of blood T cell repertoires in COVID-19. Across the study: T cells, B-cell-depleted T cells, or PBMCs provided the cDNA or gDNA that served as material.

Germline values: CDR1 MNHEY, CDR2 SMNVEV (reference sequence). There are 15 residues in the CDR3. Trimming stripped 2 bases from V and 4 bases from J, with 14 bases between. How the authors handled the data: The assay estimated nucleated cells by amplifying reference gene primers. Method: immunoSEQ multiplex PCR; TCRdb's copy keeps in-frame clones and lacks some. The DNA was the basis for D and trimming; V, J and clone size are from that table. The data contain around 68,000 clones, less than 90% of them seen just once; the ten biggest clones take up 2.5% to 3%. The sample taken for sequencing was peripheral blood. The clonotype was recovered from a man older than 75 with acute or convalescent COVID-19. This chain joins TRBV27 and TRBJ1-2; the D gene is possibly TRBD1 (5 bases). The CDR3 reads CASSLVAGTLYGYTF. The CDR3 bases are TGTGCCAGCAGTTTAGTGGCAGGGACTCTCTATGGCTACACCTTC.